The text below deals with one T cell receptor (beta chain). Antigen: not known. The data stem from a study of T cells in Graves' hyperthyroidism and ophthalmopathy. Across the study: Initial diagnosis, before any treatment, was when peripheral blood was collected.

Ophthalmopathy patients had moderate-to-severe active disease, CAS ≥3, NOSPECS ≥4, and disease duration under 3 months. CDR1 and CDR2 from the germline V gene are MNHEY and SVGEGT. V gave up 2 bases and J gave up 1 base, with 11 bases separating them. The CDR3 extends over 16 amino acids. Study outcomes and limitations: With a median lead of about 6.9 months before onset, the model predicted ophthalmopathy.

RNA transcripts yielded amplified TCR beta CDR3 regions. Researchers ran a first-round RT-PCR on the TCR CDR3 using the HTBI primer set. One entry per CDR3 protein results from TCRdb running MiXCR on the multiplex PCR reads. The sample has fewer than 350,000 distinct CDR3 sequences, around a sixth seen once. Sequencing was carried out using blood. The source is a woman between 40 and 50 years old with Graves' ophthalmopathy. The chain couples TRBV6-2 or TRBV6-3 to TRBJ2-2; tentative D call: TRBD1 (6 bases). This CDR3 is CASSYIPRGNTGELFF. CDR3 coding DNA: TGTGCCAGCAGTTACATACCCAGGGGGAACACCGGGGAGCTGTTTTTT.